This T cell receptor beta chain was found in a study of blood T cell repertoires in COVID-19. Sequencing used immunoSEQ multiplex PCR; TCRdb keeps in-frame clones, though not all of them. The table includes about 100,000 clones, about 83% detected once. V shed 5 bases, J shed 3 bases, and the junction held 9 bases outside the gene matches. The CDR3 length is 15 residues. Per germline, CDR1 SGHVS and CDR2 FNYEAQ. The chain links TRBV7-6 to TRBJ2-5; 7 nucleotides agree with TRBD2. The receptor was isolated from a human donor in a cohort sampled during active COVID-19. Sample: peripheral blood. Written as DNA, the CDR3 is TGTGCCAGCAGCCGCCGGACTAGAGAAAAAGAGACCCAGTACTTC. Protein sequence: CASSRRTREKETQYF.